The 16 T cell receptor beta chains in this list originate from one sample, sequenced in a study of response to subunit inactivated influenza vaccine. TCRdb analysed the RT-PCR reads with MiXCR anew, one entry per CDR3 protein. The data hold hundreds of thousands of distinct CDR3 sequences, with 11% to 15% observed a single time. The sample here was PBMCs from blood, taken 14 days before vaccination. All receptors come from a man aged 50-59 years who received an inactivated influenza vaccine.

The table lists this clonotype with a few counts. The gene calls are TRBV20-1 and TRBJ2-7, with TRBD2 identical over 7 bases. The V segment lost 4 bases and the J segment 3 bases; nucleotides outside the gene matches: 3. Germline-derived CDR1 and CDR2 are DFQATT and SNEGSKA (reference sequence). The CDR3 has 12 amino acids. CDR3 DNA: TGCAGTGCTATGGGGGGGAGCTACGAGCAGTACTTC. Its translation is CSAMGGSYEQYF.

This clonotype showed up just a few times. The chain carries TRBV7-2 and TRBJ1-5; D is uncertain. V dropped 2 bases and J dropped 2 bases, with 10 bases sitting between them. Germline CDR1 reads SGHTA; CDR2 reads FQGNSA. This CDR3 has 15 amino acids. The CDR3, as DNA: TGTGCCAGCAGCTTACTATCGTGGGGCAATCAGCCCCAGCATTTT. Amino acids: CASSLLSWGNQPQHF.

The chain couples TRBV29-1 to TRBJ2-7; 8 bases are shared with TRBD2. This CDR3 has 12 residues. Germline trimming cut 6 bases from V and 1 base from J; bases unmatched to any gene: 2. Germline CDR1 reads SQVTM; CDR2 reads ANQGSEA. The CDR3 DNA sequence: TGCAGCGTGGGCGGGGGGTCCTACGAGCAGTACTTC. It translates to CSVGGGSYEQYF.

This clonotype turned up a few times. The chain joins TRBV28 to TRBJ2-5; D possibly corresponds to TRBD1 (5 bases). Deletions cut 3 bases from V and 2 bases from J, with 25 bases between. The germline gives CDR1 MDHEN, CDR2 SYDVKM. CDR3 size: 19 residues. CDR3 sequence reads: CASSLPQGSRRRRQETQYF. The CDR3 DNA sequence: TGTGCCAGCAGTTTGCCTCAGGGATCGCGGCGCAGAAGACAAGAGACCCAGTACTTC.

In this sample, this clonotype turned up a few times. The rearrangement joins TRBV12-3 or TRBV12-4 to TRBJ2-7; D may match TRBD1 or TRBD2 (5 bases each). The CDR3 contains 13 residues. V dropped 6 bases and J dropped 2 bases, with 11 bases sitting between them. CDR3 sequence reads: CASSRDATYEQYF. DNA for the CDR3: TGTGCCAGCAGCCGGGACGCGACCTACGAGCAGTACTTC.

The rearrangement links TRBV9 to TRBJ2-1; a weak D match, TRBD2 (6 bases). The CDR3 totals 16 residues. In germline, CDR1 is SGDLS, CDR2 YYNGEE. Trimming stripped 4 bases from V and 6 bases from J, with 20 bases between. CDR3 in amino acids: CASSIMGGSPLNEQFF. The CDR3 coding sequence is TGTGCCAGCAGCATCATGGGGGGATCACCCCTCAATGAGCAGTTCTTC.

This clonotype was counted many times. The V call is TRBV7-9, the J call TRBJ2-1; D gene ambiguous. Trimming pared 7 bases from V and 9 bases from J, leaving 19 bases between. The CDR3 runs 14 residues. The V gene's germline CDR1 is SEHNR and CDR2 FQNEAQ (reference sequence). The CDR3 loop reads CASTSWRGVTEQFF. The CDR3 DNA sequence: TGTGCCAGCACCTCCTGGCGCGGTGTTACTGAGCAGTTCTTC.

As DNA, the CDR3 is TGTGCCAGCAGCTTATTTGGCCTCCAAGAGACCCAGTACTTC. Protein product: CASSLFGLQETQYF. This chain links TRBV7-2 with TRBJ2-5; D is uncertain. This CDR3 comprises 14 residues. V was clipped by 2 bases and J by 1 base, with 8 bases between them. Looked up from germline, CDR1 is SGHTA and CDR2 is FQGNSA.

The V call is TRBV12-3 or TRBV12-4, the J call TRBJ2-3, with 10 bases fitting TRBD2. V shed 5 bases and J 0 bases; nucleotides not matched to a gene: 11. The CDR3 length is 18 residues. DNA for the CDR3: TGTGCCAGCAGTCTCCGCCTGCTAGCGGGAGCTAGCACAGATACGCAGTATTTT. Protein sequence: CASSLRLLAGASTDTQYF.

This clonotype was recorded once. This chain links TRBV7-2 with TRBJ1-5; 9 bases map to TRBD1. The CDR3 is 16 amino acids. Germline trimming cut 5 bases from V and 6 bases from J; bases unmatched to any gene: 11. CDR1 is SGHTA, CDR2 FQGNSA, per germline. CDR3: CASSPATGGPRQPQHF. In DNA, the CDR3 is TGTGCCAGCAGCCCCGCGACAGGGGGGCCCCGTCAGCCCCAGCATTTT.

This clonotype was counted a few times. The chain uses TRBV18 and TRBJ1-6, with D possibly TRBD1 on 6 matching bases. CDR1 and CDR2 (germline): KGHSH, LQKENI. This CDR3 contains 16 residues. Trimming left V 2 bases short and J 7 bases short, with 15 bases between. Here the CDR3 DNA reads TGTGCCAGCTCACCAACAACTGACAGGACGAATTCACCCCTCCACTTT. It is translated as CASSPTTDRTNSPLHF.

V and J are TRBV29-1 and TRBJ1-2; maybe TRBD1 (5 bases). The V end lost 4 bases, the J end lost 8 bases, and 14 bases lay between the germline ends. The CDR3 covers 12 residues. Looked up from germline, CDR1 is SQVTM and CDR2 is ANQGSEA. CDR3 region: CSVGQGPGGYTF. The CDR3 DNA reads TGCAGCGTTGGGCAGGGACCGGGGGGCTACACCTTC. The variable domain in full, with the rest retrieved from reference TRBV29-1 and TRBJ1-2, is SAVISQKPSRDICQRGTSLTIQCQVDSQVTMMFWYRQQPGQSLTLIATANQGSEATYESGFVIDKFPISRPNLTFSTLTVSNMSPEDSSIYLCSVGQGPGGYTFGSGTRLTVV.

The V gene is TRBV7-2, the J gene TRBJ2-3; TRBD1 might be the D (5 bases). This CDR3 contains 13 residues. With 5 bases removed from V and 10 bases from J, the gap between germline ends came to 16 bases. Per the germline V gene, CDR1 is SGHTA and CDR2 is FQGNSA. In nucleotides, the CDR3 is TGTGCCAGCAGCAAATACCAGGGCCCCGCGCAGTATTTT. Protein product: CASSKYQGPAQYF.

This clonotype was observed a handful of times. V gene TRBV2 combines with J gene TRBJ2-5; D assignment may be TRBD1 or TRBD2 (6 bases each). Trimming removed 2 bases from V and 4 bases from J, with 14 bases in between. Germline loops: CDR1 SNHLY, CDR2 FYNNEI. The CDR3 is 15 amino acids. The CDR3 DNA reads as TGTGCCAGCAGTGAATGGGGGGCCCAGGGAGAGACCCAGTACTTC. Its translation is CASSEWGAQGETQYF.

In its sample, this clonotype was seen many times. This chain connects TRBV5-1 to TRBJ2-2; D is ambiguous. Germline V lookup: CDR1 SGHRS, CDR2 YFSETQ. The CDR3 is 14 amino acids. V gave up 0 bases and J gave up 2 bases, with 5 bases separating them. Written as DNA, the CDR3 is TGCGCCAGCAGCTTGGAGGCCAACACCGGGGAGCTGTTTTTT. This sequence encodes CASSLEANTGELFF.

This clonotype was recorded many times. CDR3 nucleotides: TGTGCCAGCAGCCGGGGACAGACGAACACTGAAGCTTTCTTT. Translation: CASSRGQTNTEAFF. The genes are TRBV7-6 and TRBJ1-1, with 7 bases matching TRBD1. The CDR3 contains 14 residues. CDR1 SGHVS and CDR2 FNYEAQ come from the germline V gene. V trimming: 5 bases; J trimming: 1 base; junction bases outside the gene matches: 4.